Following are 24 T cell receptor beta chains from one sample sequenced in a study of shared clonotypes between healthy human individuals. The naive CD8 subset, CD45RO-negative cells positively selected for CCR7, excluded terminally differentiated effector memory CD45RA+ cells. Assay used: immunoSEQ multiplex PCR; TCRdb lists only in-frame clones, some missing. The sample yields roughly 850,000 clones, about 96% seen once. The sample comprised naive CD8+ T cells sorted from blood. These receptors were collected from a man in his thirties or forties in good health.

The gene calls are TRBV6-5 and TRBJ2-2, with 8 bases fitting TRBD2. The length of the CDR3 is 15 residues. Trimming removed 4 bases from V and 0 bases from J; junction bases left unmatched: 1. CDR1 is MNHEY, CDR2 SVGAGI, per germline. CDR3 region: CASSLAGTNTGELFF. The CDR3, as DNA: TGTGCCAGCAGTTTAGCGGGGACGAACACCGGGGAGCTGTTTTTT.

The chain employs TRBV28 and TRBJ1-1, with 9 bases lining up with TRBD1. The CDR3 is 15 amino acids. V dropped 7 bases and J dropped 1; count of bases not matched to a gene: 7. Per germline, CDR1 MDHEN and CDR2 SYDVKM. The CDR3 nucleotides read TGTGCCAGCACCCTTGACAGGGGGTGGAACACTGAAGCTTTCTTT. Amino acid sequence: CASTLDRGWNTEAFF.

The chain links TRBV7-8 to TRBJ2-3; D remains ambiguous. The V end lost 0 bases, the J end lost 0 bases, and 10 bases lay between the germline ends. The germline CDR1 and CDR2 sequences are SGHVS and FQNEAQ. The CDR3 runs to 16 residues. CDR3 DNA: TGTGCCAGCAGCTTAGCCCCAGTCCATAGCACAGATACGCAGTATTTT. Amino acids: CASSLAPVHSTDTQYF.

The J gene is TRBJ1-1, the V gene TRBV29-1, with D hard to call. This CDR3 comprises 11 residues. Germline CDR1 SQVTM, CDR2 ANQGSEA. Deletions cut 7 bases from V and 6 bases from J, with 12 bases between. In DNA, the CDR3 is TGCAGCGGGGTGTCAGGTGCTGAAGCTTTCTTT. This codes for CSGVSGAEAFF.

The chain links TRBV4-1 to TRBJ2-3; D is uncertain. Trimming cost V 0 bases and J 0 bases, with 10 bases left between them. The CDR3 totals 16 residues. Germline CDR1 reads MGHRA; CDR2 reads YSYEKL. In nucleotides, the CDR3 is TGCGCCAGCAGCCAAGATGACGGGCCTAGCACAGATACGCAGTATTTT. Protein product: CASSQDDGPSTDTQYF.

V and J are TRBV13 and TRBJ2-1; D is unclear. The CDR3 spans 14 residues. Germline V lookup: CDR1 PRHDT, CDR2 FYEKMQ (reference sequence). Trimming pared 2 bases from V and 7 bases from J, leaving 12 bases between. The CDR3 coding sequence is TGTGCCAGCAGCTTATGGGGTTTAGGGAATGAGCAGTTCTTC. It encodes CASSLWGLGNEQFF.

The chain links TRBV5-4 to TRBJ2-1; 8 nucleotides align to TRBD2. Germline V gene sequence: CDR1 SGHNT, CDR2 YYREEE (reference sequence). CDR3 length: 16 amino acids. With 2 bases clipped from V and 9 bases from J, the junction kept 13 bases outside the gene matches. CDR3 loop: CASSLWTSTTIIEQFF. The CDR3 DNA reads TGTGCCAGCAGCTTATGGACTAGCACAACCATCATTGAGCAGTTCTTC.

Here the CDR3 DNA reads TGTGCCATCAGTGGGGGACAGGGGAGTTCCTTGGAGACCCAGTACTTC. Amino acid sequence: CAISGGQGSSLETQYF. The V call is TRBV10-3, the J call TRBJ2-5; 10 nucleotides align to TRBD1. The CDR3 has 16 amino acids. The V gene end was trimmed by 4 bases and the J gene end by 5 bases; junction bases not matched to a gene: 10. Germline V gives CDR1 ENHRY, CDR2 SYGVKD.

This clone was observed a single time. The chain joins TRBV9 to TRBJ2-3; D perhaps matches TRBD2 (5 bases). The V gene's germline CDR1 is SGDLS and CDR2 YYNGEE. Trimming pared 0 bases from V and 2 bases from J, leaving 10 bases between. The CDR3 is made up of 15 amino acids. The CDR3 sequence is CASSVAGGYTDTQYF. The CDR3 DNA follows: TGTGCCAGCAGCGTAGCCGGAGGATACACAGATACGCAGTATTTT.

The chain combines TRBV19 with TRBJ1-5; the D is unclear. Per the germline V gene, CDR1 is LNHDA and CDR2 is SQIVND (reference sequence). This CDR3 is 18 amino acids long. V was shortened by 2 bases and J by 0 bases, with 17 bases between the two germline ends. CDR3 sequence (DNA): TGTGCCAGTAGTATACGCCGGGAGGCGGACTATAGCAATCAGCCCCAGCATTTT. It encodes CASSIRREADYSNQPQHF.

The genes are TRBV4-3 and TRBJ1-4, with D unresolved. The CDR3 is made up of 13 amino acids. CDR1 LGHNA and CDR2 YSLEER come from the germline V gene. V was cut by 2 bases and J by 8 bases, with 9 bases left in between. CDR3: CASSQKKHEKLFF. CDR3 sequence (DNA): TGCGCCAGCAGCCAAAAAAAACACGAAAAACTGTTTTTT.

Comments on this clone: Other DNA sequences in the same sample also yield this CDR3. The rearrangement uses TRBV27 and TRBJ1-3, with TRBD1 as a possible D gene (5 bases). Per germline, CDR1 MNHEY and CDR2 SMNVEV (reference sequence). This CDR3 is 15 amino acids long. V dropped 0 bases and J dropped 2 bases, with 8 bases sitting between them. The CDR3 nucleotides read TGTGCCAGCAGTTTATCTGCAGGGACTGGAAACACCATATATTTT. This gives the protein CASSLSAGTGNTIYF.

The chain employs TRBV10-1 and TRBJ2-6; no clear D gene. The germline V gene encodes CDR1 WNHNN and CDR2 SYGVQD (reference sequence). With 2 bases removed from V and 1 base from J, the gap between germline ends came to 9 bases. This CDR3 is built from 16 residues. CDR3 sequence: CASSERSNSGANVLTF. The DNA of the CDR3 is TGCGCCAGCAGTGAGAGGTCTAATTCTGGGGCCAACGTCCTGACTTTC.

The rearrangement joins TRBV5-8 to TRBJ2-5, with D possibly TRBD2 on 5 matching bases. Germline loops: CDR1 SGHTS, CDR2 YDEGEE. Trimming took off 1 base at V and 1 base at J, with 17 bases between the two ends. This CDR3 is built from 17 residues. CDR3: CASSLYPGDPFQETQYF. Written as DNA, the CDR3 is TGTGCCAGCAGCTTGTACCCCGGGGATCCTTTCCAAGAGACCCAGTACTTC. Full variable domain (remainder filled in from reference TRBV5-8 and TRBJ2-5): EAGVTQSPTHLIKTRGQQATLRCSPISGHTSVYWYQQALGLGLQFLLWYDEGEERNRGNFPPRFSGRQFPNYSSELNVNALELEDSALYLCASSLYPGDPFQETQYFGPGTRLLVL.

V and J are TRBV5-3 and TRBJ2-6, with 10 positions matching TRBD1. TRBV5-3 is given ORF status, its function remaining uncertain. The CDR3 consists of 16 residues. V shed 5 bases, J shed 3 bases, and the junction held 5 bases outside the gene matches. CDR3 DNA: TGTGCCAGAAGGCGACAGGGGGCTAATGGGGCCAACGTCCTGACTTTC. Its translation: CARRRQGANGANVLTF.

The chain employs TRBV5-6 and TRBJ1-5; 9 bases are a match to TRBD1. Per the germline V gene, CDR1 is SGHDT and CDR2 is YYEEEE. This CDR3 region has 15 residues. Trimming cost V 2 bases and J 3 bases; bases outside gene matches: 3. CDR3 nucleotides: TGTGCCAGCAGCTTAGGGACAGGGAACAATCAGCCCCAGCATTTT. As protein: CASSLGTGNNQPQHF.

The chain carries TRBV7-9 and TRBJ1-4, with 9 bases fitting TRBD1. Per germline, CDR1 SEHNR and CDR2 FQNEAQ (reference sequence). After removal of 4 bases from V and 5 bases from J, the junction contained 8 bases not matched to a gene. The CDR3 has 16 residues. CDR3 coding DNA: TGTGCCAGCAGCTACCCAACAGGGGGCATGAATGAAAAACTGTTTTTT. Translation gives CASSYPTGGMNEKLFF. Full variable domain (remainder filled in from reference TRBV7-9 and TRBJ1-4): DTGVSQNPRHKITKRGQNVTFRCDPISEHNRLYWYRQTLGQGPEFLTYFQNEAQLEKSRLLSDRFSAERPKGSFSTLEIQRTEQGDSAMYLCASSYPTGGMNEKLFFGSGTQLSVL.

The V gene is TRBV29-1, the J gene TRBJ2-7; 14 nucleotides align to TRBD2. V gave up 5 bases and J gave up 3 bases; unmatched junction bases: 6. The CDR3 has 15 residues. In germline, CDR1 is SQVTM, CDR2 ANQGSEA. The CDR3 sequence: CSVLGTSGSYYEQYF. CDR3 in DNA: TGCAGCGTTCTCGGGACTAGCGGGAGCTACTACGAGCAGTACTTC.

The rearrangement uses TRBV12-2 and TRBJ2-1; the table names TRBD1, a call not compared with the DNA. TRBV12-2 represents a pseudogene. This CDR3 comprises 13 residues. The CDR3 DNA is TGTGCAAGTCTAAATCTGGCCGACAATGAGCAGTTCTTC. This gives the protein CASLNLADNEQFF.

The chain combines TRBV15 with TRBJ2-7; 12 bases are shared with TRBD1. Germline CDR1 and CDR2: LNHNV and YYDKDF (reference sequence). J was trimmed by 7 bases and V by 5 bases; bases with no gene match: 6. This CDR3 has 14 residues. The chain's CDR3 is CATSRWDRGQEQYF. CDR3 DNA: TGTGCCACCAGCCGGTGGGACAGGGGGCAGGAGCAGTACTTC.

The chain has TRBV28 and TRBJ2-7, with TRBD1 as a possible D gene (6 bases). The CDR3 totals 14 residues. Germline lookup yields CDR1 MDHEN and CDR2 SYDVKM. V gave up 2 bases and J gave up 2 bases, with 10 bases separating them. The CDR3 region is CASSLVWGPYEQYF. In DNA, the CDR3 is TGTGCCAGCAGTTTAGTATGGGGGCCCTACGAGCAGTACTTC.

The table lists this clone with a count of one. This sample includes further DNA sequences coding for the same CDR3. This chain uses TRBV9 with TRBJ2-7; D is undetermined. The length of the CDR3 is 14 residues. Germline V gene lookup returns CDR1 SGDLS and CDR2 YYNGEE. The V end lost 0 bases, the J end lost 0 bases, and 7 bases lay between the germline ends. The CDR3 DNA reads as TGTGCCAGCAGCGTAGGGGCGGACTCCTACGAGCAGTACTTC. This gives the protein CASSVGADSYEQYF.

The rearrangement links TRBV2 to TRBJ1-5; D uncertain. Germline CDR1 and CDR2: SNHLY and FYNNEI. With 7 bases removed from V and 7 bases from J, the gap between germline ends came to 11 bases. The CDR3 spans 12 residues. The CDR3 DNA follows: TGTGCCAGCAAACCCCCGGGACAGCCCCAGCATTTT. As protein: CASKPPGQPQHF.

The gene calls are TRBV10-1 and TRBJ2-7; D gene unclear. The germline V gene encodes CDR1 WNHNN and CDR2 SYGVQD (reference sequence). V dropped 7 bases and J dropped 3 bases, with 16 bases sitting between them. The CDR3 loop spans 14 amino acids. The CDR3 nucleotides are TGCGCCAGCACCCGACCATCCCAAGGCTACGAGCAGTACTTC. This codes for CASTRPSQGYEQYF.